These T cell receptor beta chains were read from a single sample in a study of blood T cell repertoires in COVID-19. Clones were sequenced by immunoSEQ multiplex PCR, and TCRdb holds only the in-frame ones, with some missing. In the table there are some 120,000 clones, approximately 81% of which are singletons. Sample: peripheral blood. The receptors stem from a woman aged 50 to 65 with acute or convalescent COVID-19. The CDR3 runs from the conserved cysteine through the conserved F or W. The D gene is left open where the match is weak. Clone size is shown for a subset of rows, as once, few, many or a class of expanded clone.

d_gene: TRBD1; j_gene: TRBJ1-4; abundance: -; v_gene: TRBV18; CDR3aa: CASSPYVPGQGTGKEKLFF; CDR3nt: TGTGCCAGCTCACCATACGTCCCGGGACAGGGGACGGGTAAGGAAAAACTGTTTTTT
d_gene: -; j_gene: TRBJ2-3; abundance: -; v_gene: TRBV5-1; CDR3aa: CASSAPYNPLTDTQYF; CDR3nt: TGCGCCAGCAGCGCGCCGTATAACCCGCTCACAGATACGCAGTATTTT
d_gene: -; j_gene: TRBJ1-5; abundance: -; v_gene: TRBV28; CDR3aa: CASSFGGRQPQHF; CDR3nt: TGTGCCAGCAGTTTCGGGGGGAGGCAGCCCCAGCATTTT
d_gene: -; j_gene: TRBJ1-1; abundance: -; v_gene: TRBV5-1; CDR3aa: CASSASRNTEAFF; CDR3nt: TGCGCCAGCAGCGCTAGCAGGAACACTGAAGCTTTCTTT
d_gene: TRBD1; j_gene: TRBJ2-2; abundance: -; v_gene: TRBV5-1; CDR3aa: CASSDPGQANTGELFF; CDR3nt: TGCGCCAGCAGCGACCCGGGACAGGCGAACACCGGGGAGCTGTTTTTT
d_gene: TRBD2; j_gene: TRBJ2-1; abundance: -; v_gene: TRBV7-9; CDR3aa: CASSLPAGALDEQFF; CDR3nt: TGTGCCAGCAGCTTACCAGCGGGGGCCCTCGATGAGCAGTTCTTC
d_gene: TRBD1; j_gene: TRBJ2-2; abundance: once; v_gene: TRBV6-5; CDR3aa: CASRKTGANTGELFF; CDR3nt: TGTGCCAGCAGAAAGACAGGGGCGAACACCGGGGAGCTGTTTTTT
d_gene: TRBD1; j_gene: TRBJ1-1; abundance: few; v_gene: TRBV25-1; CDR3aa: CASRDVSTGLNTEAFF; CDR3nt: TGTGCCAGCAGAGACGTATCGACAGGGTTGAACACTGAAGCTTTCTTT
d_gene: -; j_gene: TRBJ2-1; abundance: once; v_gene: TRBV5-1; CDR3aa: CASSLAAGYNEQFF; CDR3nt: TGCGCCAGCAGCTTGGCCGCGGGCTACAATGAGCAGTTCTTC
d_gene: TRBD2; j_gene: TRBJ2-1; abundance: -; v_gene: TRBV2; CDR3aa: CASSDASGGSYNEQFF; CDR3nt: TGTGCCAGCAGTGACGCTAGCGGGGGTTCATACAATGAGCAGTTCTTC
d_gene: TRBD2; j_gene: TRBJ2-3; abundance: few; v_gene: TRBV15; CDR3aa: CATSERTSGDTDTQYF; CDR3nt: TGTGCCACCAGCGAAAGGACTAGCGGTGACACAGATACGCAGTATTTT
d_gene: -; j_gene: TRBJ2-1; abundance: -; v_gene: TRBV6-5; CDR3aa: CASSRTRSSYNEQFF; CDR3nt: TGTGCCAGCAGCAGGACACGGAGCTCCTACAATGAGCAGTTCTTC
d_gene: -; j_gene: TRBJ2-6; abundance: -; v_gene: TRBV27; CDR3aa: CASRPKTVSGANVLTF; CDR3nt: TGTGCCAGCAGACCGAAGACAGTATCGGGGGCCAACGTCCTGACTTTC
d_gene: -; j_gene: TRBJ1-4; abundance: few; v_gene: TRBV15; CDR3aa: CATTGDSFPNEKLFF; CDR3nt: TGTGCCACCACGGGAGACAGTTTCCCTAATGAAAAACTGTTTTTT
d_gene: TRBD1; j_gene: TRBJ2-2; abundance: -; v_gene: TRBV7-2; CDR3aa: CASSLRDRGRVGELFF; CDR3nt: TGTGCCAGCAGCTTAAGGGACAGGGGGAGGGTCGGGGAGCTGTTTTTT
d_gene: TRBD1; j_gene: TRBJ2-7; abundance: -; v_gene: TRBV28; CDR3aa: CASKGQGAGEQYF; CDR3nt: TGTGCCAGCAAAGGGCAGGGGGCTGGCGAGCAGTACTTC
d_gene: -; j_gene: TRBJ1-3; abundance: -; v_gene: TRBV15; CDR3aa: CAARSNSGNTIYF; CDR3nt: TGTGCCGCCAGATCAAACTCTGGAAACACCATATATTTT
d_gene: -; j_gene: TRBJ1-1; abundance: -; v_gene: TRBV12-5; CDR3aa: CASGPQRSGAFF; CDR3nt: TGTGCTAGTGGTCCCCAGAGGTCAGGGGCTTTCTTT
d_gene: TRBD1; j_gene: TRBJ2-2; abundance: -; v_gene: TRBV10-1; CDR3aa: CASSPRQGELYTGELFF; CDR3nt: TGCGCCAGCAGTCCGAGACAGGGGGAATTGTACACCGGGGAGCTGTTTTTT
d_gene: TRBD1; j_gene: TRBJ2-7; abundance: -; v_gene: TRBV3-1/TRBV3-2; CDR3aa: CASSQGGTGDSHEQYF; CDR3nt: TGTGCCAGCAGCCAAGGCGGGACAGGGGATTCACACGAGCAGTACTTC
d_gene: -; j_gene: TRBJ1-3; abundance: -; v_gene: TRBV6-5; CDR3aa: CASSYSTYSGNTIYF; CDR3nt: TGTGCCAGCAGTTACTCGACATACTCTGGAAACACCATATATTTT
d_gene: TRBD2; j_gene: TRBJ2-1; abundance: -; v_gene: TRBV3-1/TRBV3-2; CDR3aa: CASSQGGLAGFKGYNEQFF; CDR3nt: TGTGCCAGCAGCCAAGGAGGACTAGCGGGATTTAAGGGCTACAATGAGCAGTTCTTC
d_gene: -; j_gene: TRBJ2-2; abundance: -; v_gene: TRBV2; CDR3aa: CASNARNTGELFF; CDR3nt: TGTGCCAGCAATGCTAGGAACACCGGGGAGCTGTTTTTT
d_gene: -; j_gene: TRBJ2-6; abundance: -; v_gene: TRBV7-3; CDR3aa: CASSLRWQGGSGANVLTF; CDR3nt: TGTGCCAGCAGCTTACGCTGGCAGGGGGGATCTGGGGCCAACGTCCTGACTTTC
d_gene: TRBD1; j_gene: TRBJ1-4; abundance: -; v_gene: TRBV7-8; CDR3aa: CASSWGQGWEKLFF; CDR3nt: TGTGCCAGCAGCTGGGGACAGGGGTGGGAAAAACTGTTTTTT
d_gene: -; j_gene: TRBJ1-6; abundance: few; v_gene: TRBV6-2/TRBV6-3; CDR3aa: CASSYSTGVGNSPLHF; CDR3nt: TGTGCCAGCAGTTACTCGACCGGGGTGGGTAATTCACCCCTCCACTTT
d_gene: -; j_gene: TRBJ2-1; abundance: -; v_gene: TRBV2; CDR3aa: CASGGDNNEQFF; CDR3nt: TGTGCCAGCGGGGGGGACAACAATGAGCAGTTCTTC
d_gene: TRBD1; j_gene: TRBJ2-2; abundance: -; v_gene: TRBV18; CDR3aa: CASSPGQGSTGELFF; CDR3nt: TGTGCCAGCTCACCGGGACAGGGGTCCACCGGGGAGCTGTTTTTT
d_gene: TRBD2; j_gene: TRBJ2-7; abundance: -; v_gene: TRBV28; CDR3aa: CASSSPGTSETYEQYF; CDR3nt: TGTGCCAGCAGTTCCCCCGGGACTAGCGAGACCTACGAGCAGTACTTC
d_gene: -; j_gene: TRBJ1-3; abundance: -; v_gene: TRBV30; CDR3aa: CAWSAGRAAGNTIYF; CDR3nt: TGTGCCTGGAGTGCAGGGAGGGCGGCTGGAAACACCATATATTTT
d_gene: TRBD1; j_gene: TRBJ2-4; abundance: -; v_gene: TRBV4-1; CDR3aa: CASSLGGTGSFENIQYF; CDR3nt: TGCGCCAGCAGCCTTGGGGGGACAGGTTCATTTGAAAACATTCAGTACTTC
d_gene: -; j_gene: TRBJ1-1; abundance: -; v_gene: TRBV28; CDR3aa: CASGKSGAGGAEAFF; CDR3nt: TGTGCCAGCGGAAAAAGCGGCGCCGGGGGAGCTGAAGCTTTCTTT
d_gene: -; j_gene: TRBJ1-5; abundance: -; v_gene: TRBV16; CDR3aa: CASSQFWRGEQPQHF; CDR3nt: TGTGCCAGCAGCCAATTTTGGCGGGGAGAACAGCCCCAGCATTTT
d_gene: -; j_gene: TRBJ2-1; abundance: -; v_gene: TRBV5-1; CDR3aa: CASSTTPRGDNEQFF; CDR3nt: TGCGCCAGCAGCACGACTCCAAGGGGTGACAATGAGCAGTTCTTC
d_gene: TRBD1; j_gene: TRBJ1-6; abundance: -; v_gene: TRBV6-5; CDR3aa: CASSYRDREDSPLHF; CDR3nt: TGTGCCAGCAGTTACCGGGACAGGGAAGATTCACCCCTCCACTTT
d_gene: -; j_gene: TRBJ2-7; abundance: -; v_gene: TRBV2; CDR3aa: CASSVGVGATYEQYF; CDR3nt: TGTGCCAGCAGTGTGGGCGTAGGCGCTACCTACGAGCAGTACTTC
d_gene: TRBD1; j_gene: TRBJ1-2; abundance: -; v_gene: TRBV10-3; CDR3aa: CAIRETTGESYGYTF; CDR3nt: TGTGCCATCAGAGAAACGACAGGGGAAAGCTATGGCTACACCTTC
d_gene: TRBD2; j_gene: TRBJ2-7; abundance: once; v_gene: TRBV4-1; CDR3aa: CASSQAMAGAYEQYF; CDR3nt: TGCGCCAGCAGCCAAGCCATGGCGGGAGCCTACGAGCAGTACTTC
d_gene: -; j_gene: TRBJ2-7; abundance: -; v_gene: TRBV18; CDR3aa: CASSRPSGGGSYEQYF; CDR3nt: TGTGCCAGCTCACGGCCGTCCGGGGGTGGGTCCTACGAGCAGTACTTC
d_gene: -; j_gene: TRBJ2-5; abundance: -; v_gene: TRBV5-4; CDR3aa: CASSPGLQETQYF; CDR3nt: TGTGCCAGCAGCCCGGGACTTCAAGAGACCCAGTACTTC
d_gene: TRBD2; j_gene: TRBJ2-7; abundance: few; v_gene: TRBV7-6; CDR3aa: CASSLTSGLTYEQYF; CDR3nt: TGTGCCAGCAGCTTAACTAGCGGGCTTACCTACGAGCAGTACTTC
d_gene: TRBD2; j_gene: TRBJ2-1; abundance: -; v_gene: TRBV3-1/TRBV3-2; CDR3aa: CASSPGTSGPPSSYNEQFF; CDR3nt: TGTGCCAGCAGCCCCGGGACTAGCGGGCCGCCGAGCTCCTACAATGAGCAGTTCTTC
d_gene: -; j_gene: TRBJ2-3; abundance: -; v_gene: TRBV5-1; CDR3aa: CASSLGGLTDTQYF; CDR3nt: TGCGCCAGCAGCTTGGGGGGGCTCACAGATACGCAGTATTTT
d_gene: TRBD1; j_gene: TRBJ1-1; abundance: -; v_gene: TRBV13; CDR3aa: CASRGQGNTEAFF; CDR3nt: TGTGCCAGCAGGGGACAGGGAAACACTGAAGCTTTCTTT
d_gene: -; j_gene: TRBJ2-2; abundance: -; v_gene: TRBV10-3; CDR3aa: CAISSGDTGELFF; CDR3nt: TGTGCCATCAGTTCAGGGGACACCGGGGAGCTGTTTTTT
d_gene: -; j_gene: TRBJ2-5; abundance: -; v_gene: TRBV29-1; CDR3aa: CSVARAGETQYF; CDR3nt: TGCAGCGTTGCTAGGGCGGGAGAGACCCAGTACTTC
d_gene: TRBD1; j_gene: TRBJ1-2; abundance: -; v_gene: TRBV6-1; CDR3aa: CASSEVDRGGGYTF; CDR3nt: TGTGCCAGCAGTGAGGTCGACAGGGGAGGTGGCTACACCTTC
d_gene: TRBD1; j_gene: TRBJ2-3; abundance: -; v_gene: TRBV9; CDR3aa: CASGRTGNTDTQYF; CDR3nt: TGTGCCAGCGGGAGGACAGGGAACACAGATACGCAGTATTTT
d_gene: TRBD2; j_gene: TRBJ2-1; abundance: -; v_gene: TRBV29-1; CDR3aa: CSVDGGAYNEQFF; CDR3nt: TGCAGCGTTGACGGGGGGGCCTACAATGAGCAGTTCTTC
d_gene: -; j_gene: TRBJ1-2; abundance: -; v_gene: TRBV5-4; CDR3aa: CASSLKVADGYTF; CDR3nt: TGTGCCAGCAGCTTGAAGGTCGCGGATGGCTACACCTTC
d_gene: -; j_gene: TRBJ2-1; abundance: -; v_gene: TRBV27; CDR3aa: CASRAYNEQFF; CDR3nt: TGTGCCAGCCGGGCCTACAATGAGCAGTTCTTC
d_gene: -; j_gene: TRBJ1-5; abundance: -; v_gene: TRBV18; CDR3aa: CASARGDTYQPQHF; CDR3nt: TGTGCCAGCGCCCGTGGGGACACCTATCAGCCCCAGCATTTT
d_gene: TRBD1; j_gene: TRBJ1-2; abundance: -; v_gene: TRBV18; CDR3aa: CASSTGTGNGYTF; CDR3nt: TGTGCCAGCTCGACCGGGACAGGGAACGGCTACACCTTC